This T cell receptor beta chain was retrieved from a study of blood T cells in healthy people across ages. A sample-barcoded 5' primer and a J-beta primer mix were used in a second PCR of about 6 to 11 cycles. Each CDR3 protein is one row after TCRdb ran MiXCR on the 5' RACE reads. The sample has around 800,000 distinct CDR3 sequences, roughly 25% seen once. This clonotype occurred a few times. CDR3 size: 15 residues. V was shortened by 5 bases and J by 7 bases, with 17 bases between the two germline ends. Germline CDR1 is SNHLY and CDR2 is FYNNEI. The same data also went into a second study, on T cells of mothers and their children. From that paper: Every microgram of extracted RNA entered cDNA synthesis, approximately 1.5 ug per 15 ul.

This TCR derives from a boy aged 5 to 17 in good health. The source material was blood. The chain joins TRBV2 to TRBJ1-4; maybe TRBD1 (6 bases). Here the CDR3 reads CASSPKGTPGEKLFF. CDR3 sequence (DNA): TGTGCCAGCAGTCCTAAGGGGACACCGGGTGAAAAACTGTTTTTT.